Listed here are 22 T cell receptor beta chains from one sample, sequenced in a study of T cells after yellow fever vaccination (dated by TCRdb to between 2018 and 2021). The treatment or condition label of this sample denotes: live attenuated yellow fever vaccine strain. Preparation of the library involved 5' RACE. TCRdb records Illumina HiSeq 2500 as the sequencer. TCRdb redid the processing of the public reads, applying fastp at Q25 and MiXCR, and retained in-frame beta chains. Records with the same CDR3 protein are collapsed into one entry carrying the most frequent genes and DNA. This sample holds over 300,000 distinct CDR3 sequences; around 6.8% were observed only once. The ten largest account for over 15% of the sample. Specimen: PBMCs, collected roughly 45 days after the first yellow fever vaccination. Receptors originate from a man aged 18 to 29 who received the YFV17D yellow fever vaccine.

This clonotype was observed a handful of times. The chain couples TRBV20-1 to TRBJ2-7; D unresolved. This CDR3 region has 13 residues. The germline V and J ends were trimmed by 1 base and 6 bases, with 13 bases remaining between them. Germline CDR1 reads DFQATT; CDR2 reads SNEGSKA (reference sequence). CDR3 sequence reads: CSARVGGNAEQYV. The CDR3 nucleotides read TGCAGTGCTAGAGTGGGTGGGAACGCCGAGCAGTACGTC.

This clonotype was observed a handful of times. The V call is TRBV7-6, the J call TRBJ2-7; 12 nucleotides match TRBD1. The V and J ends lost 2 bases and 5 bases, in that order; junction bases with no gene match: 7. CDR1 SGHVS and CDR2 FNYEAQ come from the germline V gene. The CDR3 loop spans 16 amino acids. DNA of the CDR3: TGTGCCAGCAGCTTATATTCGGGGACAGGGGGCAACGAGCAGTACTTC. Translating it yields CASSLYSGTGGNEQYF.

This clonotype was detected a few times. This chain connects TRBV5-4 to TRBJ2-4; perhaps TRBD1 as D (6 bases). CDR1 is SGHNT, CDR2 YYREEE, per germline (reference sequence). The CDR3 extends over 14 amino acids. The V and J ends lost 0 bases and 9 bases respectively, with 13 bases between them. Written as DNA, the CDR3 is TGTGCCAGCAGCTTGGGGGAACAGGGTAGCATTCAGTACTTC. As protein: CASSLGEQGSIQYF. Looking up the rest from reference TRBV5-4 and TRBJ2-4 gives the full variable domain: ETGVTQSPTHLIKTRGQQVTLRCSSQSGHNTVSWYQQALGQGPQFIFQYYREEENGRGNFPPRFSGLQFPNYSSELNVNALELDDSALYLCASSLGEQGSIQYFGAGTRLSVL.

The V call is TRBV4-1, the J call TRBJ1-2, with 10 bases aligning to TRBD1. Per germline, CDR1 MGHRA and CDR2 YSYEKL. CDR3 length: 15 amino acids. The junction had 5 bases not matched to a gene; V was cut back by 0 bases and J by 7 bases. CDR3 amino acids: CASSQDGTGVFGYTF. The CDR3 DNA is TGCGCCAGCAGCCAAGATGGGACAGGGGTATTTGGCTACACCTTC.

This clonotype was seen ten or more times. The chain has TRBV7-2 and TRBJ2-1; the D gene is possibly TRBD2 (6 bases). V was pared by 0 bases and J by 1 base, with 10 bases between. Per the germline V gene, CDR1 is SGHTA and CDR2 is FQGNSA. This CDR3 region has 16 residues. The CDR3 protein is CASSLAGGGSYNEQFF. The CDR3 nucleotides are TGTGCCAGCAGCTTAGCGGGGGGAGGTTCCTACAATGAGCAGTTCTTC.

The table lists this clonotype with a few counts. This chain connects TRBV14 to TRBJ2-5, with TRBD2 identical over 12 bases. CDR1 is SGHDN, CDR2 FVKESK, per germline. This CDR3 is 15 amino acids long. V gave up 4 bases and J gave up 5 bases; unmatched junction bases: 5. The CDR3, as DNA: TGTGCCAGCAGCCCTGGACTAGCGGGGTCGGAGACCCAGTACTTC. Its protein product is CASSPGLAGSETQYF.

The rearrangement links TRBV12-3 or TRBV12-4 to TRBJ2-3; D call uncertain. V lost 1 base to trimming and J lost 3 bases, with 14 bases between them. This CDR3 is built from 16 residues. The DNA of the CDR3 is TGTGCCAGCAGTTTAGGGGTTAACCTTCAAACAGATACGCAGTATTTT. As protein: CASSLGVNLQTDTQYF.

This rearrangement joins TRBV2 to TRBJ1-5; 7 nucleotides match TRBD1. This CDR3 has 13 amino acids. Germline assignment: CDR1 SNHLY and CDR2 FYNNEI. V shed 3 bases, J shed 5 bases, and the junction held 1 base outside the gene matches. DNA of the CDR3: TGTGCCAGCAGTGACAGGGGGGATCAGCCCCAGCATTTT. It specifies CASSDRGDQPQHF.

This clonotype was counted many times. V gene TRBV10-3 combines with J gene TRBJ2-5, with 14 bases identical to TRBD2. The germline V gene encodes CDR1 ENHRY and CDR2 SYGVKD. Losses at the gene ends were 6 bases for V and 5 bases for J; bases not matched to a gene: 5. The CDR3 sequence is 15 residues long. CDR3 bases: TGTGCCATCAGCGGACTAGCGGGGGGTGGTGAGACCCAGTACTTC. Residues: CAISGLAGGGETQYF.

The chain links TRBV9 to TRBJ1-3, with D perhaps TRBD1 (6 bases). Trimming pared 4 bases from V and 4 bases from J, leaving 18 bases between. The CDR3 has 16 amino acids. Per the germline V gene, CDR1 is SGDLS and CDR2 is YYNGEE. This CDR3 reads CASSLGGGARGNTIYF. Written as DNA, the CDR3 is TGTGCCAGCAGCCTCGGGGGGGGGGCACGAGGAAACACCATATATTTT.

The gene calls are TRBV10-3 and TRBJ2-5; 7 bases map to TRBD1. CDR1 is ENHRY, CDR2 SYGVKD, per germline. V lost 8 bases to trimming and J lost 4 bases; unmatched junction nucleotides: 1. This CDR3 comprises 11 residues. CDR3 DNA: TGTGCCATCGCAGGGGGAGAGACCCAGTACTTC. This sequence encodes CAIAGGETQYF.

The V gene is TRBV6-5, the J gene TRBJ2-7; 7 bases agree with TRBD1. This CDR3 comprises 14 residues. The germline CDR1 and CDR2 sequences are MNHEY and SVGAGI. With V trimmed by 2 bases and J by 3 bases, 4 bases remained unmatched. The CDR3 nucleotides read TGTGCCAGCAGTTACGTAGCAGGGGGCTACGAGCAGTACTTC. This codes for CASSYVAGGYEQYF.

The chain uses TRBV12-3 or TRBV12-4 and TRBJ2-5; D may be TRBD2 (6 bases). The CDR3 loop spans 12 amino acids. Trimming left V 8 bases short and J 5 bases short, with 12 bases between. The CDR3 here is CASGRGYETQYF. The CDR3 DNA sequence: TGTGCCAGCGGACGGGGGTACGAGACCCAGTACTTC.

Many counts were recorded for this clonotype. This chain connects TRBV28 to TRBJ2-1, with 8 bases aligning to TRBD1. Trimming at V came to 6 bases and at J to 2 bases, leaving 9 bases not matched to a gene. CDR3 length equals 16 residues. Germline loops: CDR1 MDHEN, CDR2 SYDVKM. In DNA form, the CDR3 reads TGTGCCAGCAGGGGCGGACAGGGTAGCACCTACAATGAGCAGTTCTTC. Protein sequence: CASRGGQGSTYNEQFF.

This clonotype was recorded at least ten times. This chain links TRBV7-2 with TRBJ2-7, with 10 bases that match TRBD1. Germline CDR1 SGHTA, CDR2 FQGNSA. The CDR3 runs 14 residues. Trimming cost V 5 bases and J 3 bases; bases outside gene matches: 4. The CDR3 protein is CASSPGTGDYEQYV. CDR3 nucleotides: TGTGCCAGCAGCCCAGGGACAGGGGACTACGAGCAGTACGTC.

At least ten counts were recorded for this clonotype. This chain joins TRBV5-1 and TRBJ2-1, with D tentatively TRBD1 (6 bases). The CDR3 extends over 11 amino acids. The V and J ends lost 5 bases and 6 bases respectively, with 6 bases between them. Per the germline V gene, CDR1 is SGHRS and CDR2 is YFSETQ. Here the CDR3 reads CASRQGNEQFF. The DNA of the CDR3 is TGCGCCAGCAGACAGGGCAATGAGCAGTTCTTC.

The chain uses TRBV19 and TRBJ1-1; D is unresolved. There are 14 residues in the CDR3. Germline assignment: CDR1 LNHDA and CDR2 SQIVND (reference sequence). V was shortened by 1 base and J by 1 base, with 7 bases between the two germline ends. The CDR3 sequence is CASSIAAANTEAFF. The CDR3 bases are TGTGCCAGTAGTATAGCAGCGGCGAACACTGAAGCTTTCTTT.

The gene calls are TRBV7-2 and TRBJ2-7; D is possibly TRBD1 (7 bases). CDR3 size: 14 residues. Germline-derived CDR1 and CDR2 are SGHTA and FQGNSA. The V gene lost 5 bases and the J gene lost 4 bases, with 15 bases spanning the gap. CDR3 sequence: CASSSVEGAYEQYF. CDR3 bases: TGTGCCAGCAGCAGCGTGGAGGGGGCATACGAGCAGTACTTC.

This clonotype was counted many times. This chain uses TRBV20-1 with TRBJ1-4; D might be TRBD1 (5 bases). This CDR3 has 11 amino acids. Trimming removed 3 bases from V and 8 bases from J, with 7 bases in between. CDR1 and CDR2 from the germline V gene are DFQATT and SNEGSKA (reference sequence). CDR3 DNA sequence: TGCAGTGCTAGTTCAGGGGAAAAACTGTTTTTT. Its protein is CSASSGEKLFF.

J is TRBJ2-4 and V is TRBV7-2; D not certain. This CDR3 region has 16 residues. Germline V gene lookup returns CDR1 SGHTA and CDR2 FQGNSA. V lost 4 bases, J lost 2 bases, and 15 bases lay in between. CDR3 DNA sequence: TGTGCCAGCAGCTATAGGAGTCGGCGGTCCAAAAACATTCAGTACTTC. It translates to CASSYRSRRSKNIQYF.

This clonotype was recorded at least ten times. The chain carries TRBV5-1 and TRBJ2-7; D possibly matches TRBD1 or TRBD2 (5 bases each). Germline V gene data show CDR1 as SGHRS and CDR2 as YFSETQ. Trimming took off 6 bases at V and 3 bases at J, with 10 bases between the two ends. There are 12 residues in the CDR3. The CDR3 DNA follows: TGCGCCAGCAAACGGGGCCACTACGAGCAGTACGTC. It specifies CASKRGHYEQYV.

This clonotype was counted between two and nine times. The chain combines TRBV24-1 with TRBJ2-3; 7 bases align to TRBD1. Germline V gene sequence: CDR1 KGHDR, CDR2 SFDVKD. This CDR3 is built from 16 residues. The trim removed 4 bases at V and 5 bases at J, leaving 11 bases unmatched. The CDR3 sequence: CATSDPTRGHGDTQYF. In nucleotides, the CDR3 is TGTGCCACCAGTGACCCCACGAGGGGGCACGGAGATACGCAGTATTTT.